The T cell receptor (beta chain) described here comes from a study of CD8 T cells in Susac syndrome. V was trimmed by 4 bases and J by 7 bases, leaving 10 bases between them. The CDR3 has 13 residues. It was with random hexamers that about 0.45 to 1 ug RNA was reverse transcribed. Amplification of TCR beta CDR3 spanned 54 Vbeta and 13 Jbeta via immunoSEQ multiplex PCR. TCRdb re-analysed the immunoSEQ multiplex PCR reads in MiXCR, keeping a single row per CDR3 protein. This sample has just under 150,000 distinct CDR3 sequences, with roughly 94% found just once. CD8+ and CD4+ T cells from blood underwent TCR beta sequencing, which was carried out in a high-throughput format. FACS enriched CD8+ TEMRA cells, while bulk CD8+ and CD4+ were negatively isolated.

This receptor was obtained from a human donor in good health. The sample taken for sequencing was CD4+ T cells from PBMCs. The chain carries TRBV12-3 or TRBV12-4 and TRBJ2-2; D perhaps matches TRBD2 (5 bases). The CDR3 is CASSWTPRGELFF. DNA for the CDR3: TGTGCCAGCAGTTGGACTCCCCGCGGGGAGCTGTTTTTT.